Below, 5 T cell receptor beta chains from the same sample are listed, as sequenced in a study of shared clonotypes between healthy human individuals. The repertoire was sequenced with immunoSEQ multiplex PCR; TCRdb's copy has only in-frame clones and lacks some. The sample lists roughly 400,000 clones, 96% occurring once. What was sequenced was memory CD8+ T cells sorted from blood. This sample's subset: CD45RO+ cells pooled with CCR7-negative TemRA cells. These receptors were collected from a man aged 30 to 45 in good health.

The chain links TRBV7-8 to TRBJ2-7, with TRBD2 matching 7 bases. Per germline, CDR1 SGHVS and CDR2 FQNEAQ. This CDR3 has 15 amino acids. Trimming removed 5 bases from V and 0 bases from J; junction bases left unmatched: 7. DNA for the CDR3: TGTGCCAGCAGCCTCAGACTAGCAGGCTCCTACGAGCAGTACTTC. Amino acid sequence: CASSLRLAGSYEQYF.

V gene TRBV6-6 combines with J gene TRBJ2-2; no definite D call. The CDR3 loop spans 12 amino acids. The germline V and J ends were trimmed by 3 bases and 6 bases, with 5 bases remaining between them. The germline V gene has CDR1 MNHNY and CDR2 SVGAGI (reference sequence). This CDR3 reads CASSYSPGELFF. CDR3 nucleotide sequence: TGTGCCAGCAGTTATTCTCCCGGGGAGCTGTTTTTT.

The chain recombines TRBV7-9 with TRBJ2-4; D may be TRBD2 (6 bases). The CDR3 runs to 17 residues. The V end was cut by 1 base, the J end by 3 bases, with 16 bases between. Germline CDR1 reads SEHNR; CDR2 reads FQNEAQ (reference sequence). The CDR3 region has the DNA TGTGCCAGCAGCTTAGAATTCGGGAGTCGCGACAAAAACATTCAGTACTTC. Its translation is CASSLEFGSRDKNIQYF.

The chain links TRBV14 to TRBJ2-5; TRBD2 matches at 13 bases. CDR1 and CDR2 (germline): SGHDN, FVKESK. There are 18 residues in the CDR3. J lost 2 bases, V lost 1 base, and 7 bases had no gene match. CDR3 nucleotide sequence: TGTGCCAGCAGCCAAGTGGGGACTAGCGGGATGGCGCAAGAGACCCAGTACTTC. It codes for CASSQVGTSGMAQETQYF.

V is TRBV28 and J is TRBJ2-5; no reliable D call. CDR1 is MDHEN and CDR2 is SYDVKM in the germline V gene. CDR3 length: 12 amino acids. Trimming cost V 6 bases and J 4 bases, with 9 bases left between them. The DNA of the CDR3 is TGTGCCAGCAGGGACGGAAGAGAGACCCAGTACTTC. Translating it yields CASRDGRETQYF.